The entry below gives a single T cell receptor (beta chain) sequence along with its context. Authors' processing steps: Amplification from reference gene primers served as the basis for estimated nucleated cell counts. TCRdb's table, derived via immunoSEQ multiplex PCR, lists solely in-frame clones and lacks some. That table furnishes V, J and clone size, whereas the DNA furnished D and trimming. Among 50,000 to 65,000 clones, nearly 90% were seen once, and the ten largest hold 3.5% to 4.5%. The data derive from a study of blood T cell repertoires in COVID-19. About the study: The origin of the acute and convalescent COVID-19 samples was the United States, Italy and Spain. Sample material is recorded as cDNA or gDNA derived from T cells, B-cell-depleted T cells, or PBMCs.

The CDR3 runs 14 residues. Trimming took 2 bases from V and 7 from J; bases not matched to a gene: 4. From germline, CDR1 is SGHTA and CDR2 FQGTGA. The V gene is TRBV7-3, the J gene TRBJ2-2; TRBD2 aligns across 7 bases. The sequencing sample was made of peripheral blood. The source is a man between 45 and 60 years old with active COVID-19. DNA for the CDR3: TGTGCCAGCAGCTTAGGGACTAACGTCGGGGAGCTGTTTTTT. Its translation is CASSLGTNVGELFF.